The table lists the clone carrying this TCR beta chain with many counts. Its specificity is not known. The germline gives CDR1 DFQATT, CDR2 SNEGSKA (reference sequence). The CDR3 consists of 16 residues. V trimming: 1 base; J trimming: 2 bases; junction bases outside the gene matches: 8. The sample is drawn from a study of metastatic and nonmetastatic thyroid tumors. TCRdb reanalyzed the PCR reads via MiXCR. The sample carries over 25,000 clones, around 16% recorded once. Study observations and caveats: The study reportedly found significantly higher TCR beta diversity in malignant thyroid tumors than benign nodules, in blood and tumor.

Every patient was untreated before thyroid surgery. Sample: blood. The V call is TRBV20-1, the J call TRBJ2-3; the match to TRBD2 covers 8 bases. The sequence was obtained from a female donor with papillary thyroid cancer or a benign thyroid nodule (not recorded which). Some clones in this sample may be carry-over from other donors' samples. The CDR3 loop reads CSARAASGSHTDTQYF. CDR3 DNA: TGCAGTGCTAGAGCGGCTAGCGGGTCCCACACAGATACGCAGTATTTT.